Following are 3 T cell receptor beta chains from one sample sequenced in a study of response to subunit inactivated influenza vaccine. TCRdb re-called the RT-PCR reads with MiXCR, one entry per CDR3 protein. The table shows hundreds of thousands of distinct CDR3 sequences, with around 15% occurring only once. Specimen: PBMCs from blood, collected around 14 days before vaccination. These receptors were collected from a man aged 50-60 years who received an inactivated influenza vaccine.

This rearrangement joins TRBV12-3 or TRBV12-4 to TRBJ1-1; no reliable D call. The V gene lost 6 bases and the J gene lost 4 bases, with 12 bases spanning the gap. The CDR3 sequence is 13 residues long. Here the CDR3 reads CASRLSGGTEAFF. In nucleotides, the CDR3 is TGTGCCAGCAGACTCTCAGGCGGCACTGAAGCTTTCTTT.

V and J are TRBV4-2 and TRBJ1-5, with 10 bases that match TRBD1. The germline V gene encodes CDR1 LGHNA and CDR2 YNFKEQ. This CDR3 has 15 amino acids. The V gene end was trimmed by 3 bases and the J gene end by 6 bases; junction bases not matched to a gene: 5. For the CDR3, the DNA is TGTGCCAGCAGCCAGGACAGGGGGTCAACTCAGCCCCAGCATTTT. It specifies CASSQDRGSTQPQHF.

V and J are TRBV7-9 and TRBJ1-1; D is possibly TRBD1 (6 bases). The CDR3 is made up of 15 amino acids. The ends were cut back, 1 base at V and 6 bases at J, with 15 bases in the middle. CDR1 and CDR2 (germline): SEHNR, FQNEAQ (reference sequence). DNA for the CDR3: TGTGCCAGCAGCTTAGTCGGGAGGGGGGTCCCTGAAGCTTTCTTT. Protein: CASSLVGRGVPEAFF.